The rows below give T cell receptor beta chains drawn from one sample of a study of T cells in Graves' hyperthyroidism and ophthalmopathy. TCRdb called the multiplex PCR reads again in MiXCR, with one record for every CDR3 protein. Seen here are under 500,000 distinct CDR3 sequences, 11% to 15% observed once, and the top ten hold 25% to 30%. The sequencing sample was made of blood. All receptors derive from a man aged 50 to 59 with Graves' ophthalmopathy. The conserved cysteine and the conserved F or W are not part of the CDR3 here. Part of the rows lack a size; the others show once, few, many or a class for expanded clones.

abundance	v_gene	j_gene	CDR3aa
-	TRBV29-1	TRBJ1-2	SVQGSGAYGYT
-	TRBV19	TRBJ2-7	ASSKDRPAAYEQY
many	TRBV28	TRBJ2-2	ASGSNRGFGGELF
many	TRBV12-5	TRBJ2-3	ASGSGTGSLRTDTQY
many	TRBV5-1	TRBJ2-2	ASSLTSTGNTGELF
-	TRBV24-1	TRBJ2-1	ATSDSNEQF
many	TRBV24-1	TRBJ2-2	ATSDFSRNTGELF
many	TRBV29-1	TRBJ2-7	SANRGRDEQY
-	TRBV13	TRBJ2-7	ASSNYRGDLEQY
many	TRBV5-1	TRBJ1-2	ASSLERTWPSGYT
few	TRBV29-1	TRBJ2-2	SVGRTGGTGELF
many	TRBV4-1	TRBJ2-1	ASSLGLAIDEQF
many	TRBV5-1	TRBJ2-7	ASSLASGPVSYEQY
many	TRBV5-1	TRBJ2-7	ASSPDGGSSYEQY
once	TRBV25-1	TRBJ2-1	ASSDTRNPYNEQF
-	TRBV28	TRBJ2-3	ASSVDKTSTDTQY
many	TRBV20-1	TRBJ1-5	SARVQGEWPQH
-	TRBV7-8	TRBJ2-5	ASSFGTGETQY
many	TRBV3-1	TRBJ2-3	ASSQSIGVRTDTQY
many	TRBV12-3/TRBV12-4	TRBJ2-1	ASSLYSREQF
many	TRBV7-8	TRBJ2-2	ASSPRTANTGELF
few	TRBV7-3	TRBJ2-1	ASSIEIAGSSYNEQF
-	TRBV3-1	TRBJ2-7	ASSQFHEQY
many	TRBV12-3/TRBV12-4	TRBJ2-7	ASSFWGFGEQY
-	TRBV18	TRBJ2-6	ASQAIISGANVLT
few	TRBV9	TRBJ2-2	ATKRTGDLGGELF
-	TRBV28	TRBJ1-5	ASSFVVSQGSQPQH
many	TRBV29-1	TRBJ1-4	SVLGDWTSDEKLF
many	TRBV3-1	TRBJ2-5	ASSRGGLAGGRDQY
many	TRBV18	TRBJ1-1	ASSFPGESTEAF
-	TRBV6-1	TRBJ2-5	ASNAGTSVMKETQY
many	TRBV18	TRBJ1-5	ASSPGGNQPQH
-	TRBV5-1	TRBJ2-2	ASSLRDGNTGELF
many	TRBV15	TRBJ2-1	ATSGSLGSYNEQF
-	TRBV7-3	TRBJ1-3	ASSLNRSSGGCSGNTIY
-	TRBV7-9	TRBJ2-6	ASTPRGSGANVLT
many	TRBV27	TRBJ2-7	ASSLTSTYEQY
many	TRBV3-1	TRBJ2-1	ASSQVALAGVMHEQF
-	TRBV6-1	TRBJ1-1	AVRDRHMNTEAF
many	TRBV20-1	TRBJ2-7	SASGGRTSGLTREQY
many	TRBV9	TRBJ1-1	ASSGWGQANTEAF
-	TRBV6-1	TRBJ1-5	ASSLRDIQPQH
many	TRBV30	TRBJ1-2	AWSLPGRRGYT
many	TRBV5-1	TRBJ2-1	ASSEDPSGEQF
-	TRBV24-1	TRBJ2-1	ATSGTGGPYNEQF